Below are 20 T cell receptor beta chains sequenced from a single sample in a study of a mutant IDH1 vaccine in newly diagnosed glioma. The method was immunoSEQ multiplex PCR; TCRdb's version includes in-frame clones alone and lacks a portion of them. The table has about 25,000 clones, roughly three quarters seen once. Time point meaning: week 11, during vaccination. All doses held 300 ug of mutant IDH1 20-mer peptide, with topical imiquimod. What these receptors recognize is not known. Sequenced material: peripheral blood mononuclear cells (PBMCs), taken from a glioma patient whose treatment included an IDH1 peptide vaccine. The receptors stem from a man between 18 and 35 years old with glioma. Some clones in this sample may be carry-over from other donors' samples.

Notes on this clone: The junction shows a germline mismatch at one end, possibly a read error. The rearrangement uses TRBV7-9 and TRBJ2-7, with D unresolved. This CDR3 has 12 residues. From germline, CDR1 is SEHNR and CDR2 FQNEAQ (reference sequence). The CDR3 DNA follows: TGTGCCAGCAGCTTAGATGGATCTAAGGCCTTCTTC. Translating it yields CASSLDGSKAFF.

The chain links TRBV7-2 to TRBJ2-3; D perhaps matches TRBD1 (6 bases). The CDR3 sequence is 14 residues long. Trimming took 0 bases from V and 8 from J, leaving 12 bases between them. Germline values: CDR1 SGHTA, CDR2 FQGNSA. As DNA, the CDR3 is TGTGCCAGCAGCTTAGCGCTACAGGGCGGTACGCAGTATTTT. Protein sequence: CASSLALQGGTQYF.

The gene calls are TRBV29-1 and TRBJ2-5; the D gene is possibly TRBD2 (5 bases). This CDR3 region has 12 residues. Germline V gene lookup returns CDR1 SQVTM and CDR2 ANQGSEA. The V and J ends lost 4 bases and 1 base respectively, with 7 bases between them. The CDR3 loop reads CSVGGLQETQYF. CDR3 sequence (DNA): TGCAGCGTTGGAGGACTCCAAGAGACCCAGTACTTC.

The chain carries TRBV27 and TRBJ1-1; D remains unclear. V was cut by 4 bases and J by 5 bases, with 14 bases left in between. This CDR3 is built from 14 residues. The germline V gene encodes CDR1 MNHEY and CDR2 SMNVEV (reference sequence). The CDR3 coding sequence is TGTGCCAGCAGTTCCCGGGGTGGACGGACTGAAGCTTTCTTT. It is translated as CASSSRGGRTEAFF.

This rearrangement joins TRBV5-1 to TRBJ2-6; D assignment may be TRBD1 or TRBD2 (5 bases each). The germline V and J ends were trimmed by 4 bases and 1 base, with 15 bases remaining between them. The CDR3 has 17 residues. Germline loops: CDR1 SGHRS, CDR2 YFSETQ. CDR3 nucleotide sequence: TGCGCCAGCAGCGGGGACCATTCGCAGTCTGGGGCCAACGTCCTGACTTTC. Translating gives CASSGDHSQSGANVLTF. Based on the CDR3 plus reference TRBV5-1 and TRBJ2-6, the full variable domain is KAGVTQTPRYLIKTRGQQVTLSCSPISGHRSVSWYQQTPGQGLQFLFEYFSETQRNKGNFPGRFSGRQFSNSRSEMNVSTLELGDSALYLCASSGDHSQSGANVLTFGAGSRLTVL.

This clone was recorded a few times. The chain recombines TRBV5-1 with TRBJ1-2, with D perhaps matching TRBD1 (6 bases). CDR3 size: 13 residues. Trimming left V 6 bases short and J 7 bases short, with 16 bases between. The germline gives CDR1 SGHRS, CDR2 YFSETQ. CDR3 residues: CASTLGGASGYTF. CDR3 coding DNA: TGCGCCAGCACCCTTGGGGGGGCGAGTGGCTACACCTTC.

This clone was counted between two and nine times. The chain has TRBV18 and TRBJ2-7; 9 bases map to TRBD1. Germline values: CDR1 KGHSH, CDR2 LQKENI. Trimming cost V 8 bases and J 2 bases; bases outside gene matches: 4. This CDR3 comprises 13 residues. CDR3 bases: TGTGCCAGCGCTAGACAGGGGGCCTACGAGCAGTACTTC. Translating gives CASARQGAYEQYF.

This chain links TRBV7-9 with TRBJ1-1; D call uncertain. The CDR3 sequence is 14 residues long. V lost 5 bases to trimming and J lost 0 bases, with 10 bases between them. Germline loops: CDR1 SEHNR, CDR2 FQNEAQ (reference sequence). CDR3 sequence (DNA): TGTGCCAGCAGCCCCCCATTAATGAACACTGAAGCTTTCTTT. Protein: CASSPPLMNTEAFF.

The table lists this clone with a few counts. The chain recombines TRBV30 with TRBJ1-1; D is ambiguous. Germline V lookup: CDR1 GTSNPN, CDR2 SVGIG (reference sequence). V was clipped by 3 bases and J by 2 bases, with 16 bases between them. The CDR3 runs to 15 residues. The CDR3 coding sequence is TGTGCCTGGAGGGCCGAGGTATGGGGAAACACTGAAGCTTTCTTT. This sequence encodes CAWRAEVWGNTEAFF. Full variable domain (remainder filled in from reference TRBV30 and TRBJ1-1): SQTIHQWPATLVQPVGSPLSLECTVEGTSNPNLYWYRQAAGRGLQLLFYSVGIGQISSEVPQNLSASRPQDRQFILSSKKLLLSDSGFYLCAWRAEVWGNTEAFFGQGTRLTVV.

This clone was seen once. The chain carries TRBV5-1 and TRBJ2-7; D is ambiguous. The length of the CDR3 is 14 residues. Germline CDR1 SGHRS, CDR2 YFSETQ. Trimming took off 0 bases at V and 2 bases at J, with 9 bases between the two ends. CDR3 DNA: TGCGCCAGCAGCTTGGAGTCCAGAACCTACGAGCAGTACTTC. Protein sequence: CASSLESRTYEQYF. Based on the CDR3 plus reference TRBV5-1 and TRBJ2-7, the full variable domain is KAGVTQTPRYLIKTRGQQVTLSCSPISGHRSVSWYQQTPGQGLQFLFEYFSETQRNKGNFPGRFSGRQFSNSRSEMNVSTLELGDSALYLCASSLESRTYEQYFGPGTRLTVT.

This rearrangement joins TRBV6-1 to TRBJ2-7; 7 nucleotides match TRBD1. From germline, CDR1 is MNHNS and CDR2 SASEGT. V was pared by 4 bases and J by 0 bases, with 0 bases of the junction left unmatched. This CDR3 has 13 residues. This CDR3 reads CASSGQGSYEQYF. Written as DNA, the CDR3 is TGTGCCAGCAGTGGACAGGGCTCCTACGAGCAGTACTTC.

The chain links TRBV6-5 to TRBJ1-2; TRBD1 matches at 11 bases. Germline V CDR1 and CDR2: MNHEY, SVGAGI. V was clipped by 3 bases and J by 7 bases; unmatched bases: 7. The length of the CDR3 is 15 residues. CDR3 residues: CASSYPGQGARGYTF. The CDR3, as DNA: TGTGCCAGCAGTTATCCAGGACAGGGGGCGCGTGGCTACACCTTC.

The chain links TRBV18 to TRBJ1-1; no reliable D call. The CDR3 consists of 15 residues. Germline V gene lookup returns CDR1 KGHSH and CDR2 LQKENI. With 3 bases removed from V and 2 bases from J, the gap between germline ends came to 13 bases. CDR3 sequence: CASSPRAGVNTEAFF. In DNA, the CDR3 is TGTGCCAGCTCACCCCGGGCAGGCGTAAACACTGAAGCTTTCTTT.

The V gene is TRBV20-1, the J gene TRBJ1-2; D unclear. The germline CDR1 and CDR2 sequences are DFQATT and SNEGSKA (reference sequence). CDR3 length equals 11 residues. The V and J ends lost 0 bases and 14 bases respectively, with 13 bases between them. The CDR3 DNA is TGCAGTGCTAGAGATAAACAGTTTATGACCTTC. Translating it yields CSARDKQFMTF.

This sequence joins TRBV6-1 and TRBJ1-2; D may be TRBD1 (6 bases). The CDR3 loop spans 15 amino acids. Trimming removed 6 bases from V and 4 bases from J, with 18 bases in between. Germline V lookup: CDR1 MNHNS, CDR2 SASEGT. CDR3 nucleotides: TGTGCCAGCAGCGGGGGAAGGGGGTCGACCTATGGCTACACCTTC. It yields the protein CASSGGRGSTYGYTF.

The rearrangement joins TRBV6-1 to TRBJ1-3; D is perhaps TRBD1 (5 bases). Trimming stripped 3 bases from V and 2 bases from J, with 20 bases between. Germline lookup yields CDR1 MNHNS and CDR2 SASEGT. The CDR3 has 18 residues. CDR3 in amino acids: CASSDLLSSGEAGNTIYF. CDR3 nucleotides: TGTGCCAGCAGTGATCTCCTATCCTCGGGGGAGGCTGGAAACACCATATATTTT.

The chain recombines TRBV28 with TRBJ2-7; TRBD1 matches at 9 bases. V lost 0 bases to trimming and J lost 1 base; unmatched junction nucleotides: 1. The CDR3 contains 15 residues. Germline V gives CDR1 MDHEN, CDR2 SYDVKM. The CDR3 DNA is TGTGCCAGCAGTTTATGGGACAGGGGTTCCTACGAGCAGTACTTC. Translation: CASSLWDRGSYEQYF.

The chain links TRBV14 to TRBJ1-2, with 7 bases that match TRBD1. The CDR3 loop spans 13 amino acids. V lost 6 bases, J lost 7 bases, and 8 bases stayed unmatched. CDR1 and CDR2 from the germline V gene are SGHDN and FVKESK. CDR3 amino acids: CASRSGQAVGYTF. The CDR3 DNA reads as TGTGCCAGCAGGTCCGGACAGGCGGTTGGCTACACCTTC.

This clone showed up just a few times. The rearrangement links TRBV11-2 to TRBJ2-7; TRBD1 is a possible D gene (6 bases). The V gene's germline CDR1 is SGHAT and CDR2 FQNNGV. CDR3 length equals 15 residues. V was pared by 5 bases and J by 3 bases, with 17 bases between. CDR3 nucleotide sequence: TGTGCCAGCAGCCTCCAAGGACAGTCGGTCTACGAGCAGTACTTC. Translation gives CASSLQGQSVYEQYF. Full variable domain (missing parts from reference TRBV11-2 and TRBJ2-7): EAGVAQSPRYKIIEKRQSVAFWCNPISGHATLYWYQQILGQGPKLLIQFQNNGVVDDSQLPKDRFSAERLKGVDSTLKIQPAKLEDSAVYLCASSLQGQSVYEQYFGPGTRLTVT.

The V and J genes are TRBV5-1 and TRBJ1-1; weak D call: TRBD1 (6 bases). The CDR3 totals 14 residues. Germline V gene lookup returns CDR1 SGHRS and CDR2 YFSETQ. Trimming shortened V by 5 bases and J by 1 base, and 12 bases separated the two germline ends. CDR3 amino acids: CASRLQGSNTEAFF. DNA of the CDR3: TGCGCCAGCAGATTACAGGGATCGAACACTGAAGCTTTCTTT.